This is a list of T cell receptor beta chains from one sample in a study of T cell responses to AZD1222 COVID-19 vaccine. Profiling relied on immunoSEQ multiplex PCR, and the TCRdb table lists in-frame clones only, not all of them. The data hold under 130,000 clones, with about 85% observed a single time. Material: peripheral blood, obtained 28 days after the second AZD1222 dose. These receptor sequences come from an adult who received the AZD1222 COVID-19 vaccine. Both conserved end residues are part of each CDR3. Fields, in order: CDR3 protein, CDR3 DNA, D gene, clone size, J gene, V gene. D genes are given only for firm matches. Expanded clones get a size class; other rows say once, few or many, or leave the size out.

cdr3_aa: CATSDPPWEFGYTF; cdr3_nt: TGTGCCACCAGTGATCCCCCCTGGGAATTTGGCTACACCTTC; d_call: .; clone_size: .; j_call: TRBJ1-2; v_call: TRBV24-1
cdr3_aa: CASSQEWGTNTGELFF; cdr3_nt: TGTGCCAGCAGCCAAGAATGGGGGACGAACACCGGGGAGCTGTTTTTT; d_call: .; clone_size: .; j_call: TRBJ2-2; v_call: TRBV14
cdr3_aa: CASSLEGTVFGNGYTF; cdr3_nt: TGCGCCAGCAGCTTGGAGGGCACCGTCTTTGGAAATGGCTACACCTTC; d_call: .; clone_size: .; j_call: TRBJ1-2; v_call: TRBV5-1
cdr3_aa: CASGPGPYEQYF; cdr3_nt: TGTGCCAGCGGGCCAGGGCCGTACGAGCAGTACTTC; d_call: .; clone_size: .; j_call: TRBJ2-7; v_call: TRBV12-3/TRBV12-4
cdr3_aa: CASSYPVVGANQPQHF; cdr3_nt: TGTGCCAGCAGTTACCCGGTGGTCGGGGCTAATCAGCCCCAGCATTTT; d_call: .; clone_size: .; j_call: TRBJ1-5; v_call: TRBV6-2/TRBV6-3
cdr3_aa: CASSSRTKKYNEQFF; cdr3_nt: TGTGCCAGCAGTTCCAGGACGAAAAAATACAATGAGCAGTTCTTC; d_call: .; clone_size: .; j_call: TRBJ2-1; v_call: TRBV28
cdr3_aa: CASSFRGDPDTQYF; cdr3_nt: TGTGCCAGCAGTTTTCGAGGGGACCCAGATACGCAGTATTTT; d_call: .; clone_size: .; j_call: TRBJ2-3; v_call: TRBV28
cdr3_aa: CASRRGQGEIDEQYF; cdr3_nt: TGTGCCAGCAGGCGGGGACAGGGGGAAATCGACGAGCAGTACTTC; d_call: TRBD1; clone_size: .; j_call: TRBJ2-7; v_call: TRBV28
cdr3_aa: CASSPRSGGSNTGELFF; cdr3_nt: TGTGCCAGCTCACCACGATCGGGCGGGAGTAACACCGGGGAGCTGTTTTTT; d_call: TRBD2; clone_size: once; j_call: TRBJ2-2; v_call: TRBV18
cdr3_aa: CASSQDRGRGNEQYF; cdr3_nt: TGTGCCAGCAGCCAAGATCGAGGCAGGGGGAACGAGCAGTACTTC; d_call: TRBD1; clone_size: .; j_call: TRBJ2-7; v_call: TRBV3-1/TRBV3-2
cdr3_aa: CASSDPLAGDQDTQYF; cdr3_nt: TGTGCCAGCAGCGACCCATTAGCGGGAGATCAAGATACGCAGTATTTT; d_call: TRBD2; clone_size: .; j_call: TRBJ2-3; v_call: TRBV9
cdr3_aa: CASSLTGVDTEAFF; cdr3_nt: TGTGCCAGCAGCTTGACAGGGGTTGACACTGAAGCTTTCTTT; d_call: TRBD1; clone_size: .; j_call: TRBJ1-1; v_call: TRBV7-9
cdr3_aa: CASSLPGTSGISRNEQFF; cdr3_nt: TGTGCCAGCAGCCTCCCCGGGACTAGCGGGATCTCGCGAAATGAGCAGTTCTTC; d_call: TRBD2; clone_size: .; j_call: TRBJ2-1; v_call: TRBV7-9
cdr3_aa: CASSAQGTEEKLFF; cdr3_nt: TGCGCCAGCAGCGCTCAAGGGACGGAGGAAAAACTGTTTTTT; d_call: .; clone_size: .; j_call: TRBJ1-4; v_call: TRBV5-1
cdr3_aa: CASSLIPAGGHNEQFF; cdr3_nt: TGTGCCAGCAGCTTAATCCCAGCGGGAGGGCACAATGAGCAGTTCTTC; d_call: TRBD2; clone_size: .; j_call: TRBJ2-1; v_call: TRBV7-3
cdr3_aa: CAWSVNRGKLGYTF; cdr3_nt: TGTGCCTGGAGTGTGAACAGGGGAAAATTAGGCTACACCTTC; d_call: TRBD1; clone_size: .; j_call: TRBJ1-2; v_call: TRBV30
cdr3_aa: CASSLAGGYGYTF; cdr3_nt: TGCGCCAGCAGCTTGGCCGGAGGATATGGCTACACCTTC; d_call: .; clone_size: few; j_call: TRBJ1-2; v_call: TRBV5-1
cdr3_aa: CASSPGPASEKLFF; cdr3_nt: TGCGCCAGCAGCCCTGGACCCGCTAGTGAAAAACTGTTTTTT; d_call: .; clone_size: .; j_call: TRBJ1-4; v_call: TRBV5-1
cdr3_aa: CASLGQPNTGELFF; cdr3_nt: TGTGCCAGCCTGGGACAGCCAAACACCGGGGAGCTGTTTTTT; d_call: TRBD1; clone_size: few; j_call: TRBJ2-2; v_call: TRBV6-6
cdr3_aa: CASSEQAGEQETQYF; cdr3_nt: TGTGCCAGCAGTGAACAGGCAGGGGAACAAGAGACCCAGTACTTC; d_call: .; clone_size: .; j_call: TRBJ2-5; v_call: TRBV6-1